This T cell receptor beta chain was identified in a study of CD8 T cells in ankylosing spondylitis. The CDR3 contains 15 residues. Germline trimming cut 7 bases from V and 0 bases from J; bases unmatched to any gene: 8. Making the TCR beta libraries involved quantitative 5'-RACE with molecular barcodes. TCRdb reprocessed the 5' RACE reads via MiXCR and lists one record per CDR3 protein. Among 250,000 or so distinct CDR3 sequences listed, more than 20% were seen once. This clonotype was detected a few times. What was sequenced was blood, either unsorted or a sorted T cell fraction (not recorded which). This receptor was taken from a male donor with ankylosing spondylitis or in good health (not recorded which). The chain uses TRBV12-3 or TRBV12-4 and TRBJ2-5; 7 bases match TRBD1. CDR3 bases: TGTGCCAGCAAGAGGGGACAGACGTACCAAGAGACCCAGTACTTC. Amino acids: CASKRGQTYQETQYF.